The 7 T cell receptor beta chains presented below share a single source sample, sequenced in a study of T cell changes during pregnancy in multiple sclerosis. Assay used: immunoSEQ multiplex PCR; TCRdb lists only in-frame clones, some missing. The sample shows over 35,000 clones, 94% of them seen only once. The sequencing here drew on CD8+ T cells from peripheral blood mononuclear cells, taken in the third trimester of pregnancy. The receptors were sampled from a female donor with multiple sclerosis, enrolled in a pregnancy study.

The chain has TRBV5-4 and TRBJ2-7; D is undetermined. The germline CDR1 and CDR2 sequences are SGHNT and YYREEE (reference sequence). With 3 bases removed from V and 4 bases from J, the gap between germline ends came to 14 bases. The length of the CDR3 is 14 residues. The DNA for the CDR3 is TGTGCCAGCAGCTCGTACAGCAGACCTTACGAGCAGTACTTC. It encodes CASSSYSRPYEQYF.

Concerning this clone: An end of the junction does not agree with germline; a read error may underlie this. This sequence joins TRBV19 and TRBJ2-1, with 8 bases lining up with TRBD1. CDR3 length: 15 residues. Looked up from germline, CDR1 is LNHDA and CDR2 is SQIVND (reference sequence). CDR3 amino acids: CASTIGQGTYNEQFF. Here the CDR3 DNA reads TGTGCCAGTACTATAGGACAGGGAACCTACAATGAGCAGTTCTTC.

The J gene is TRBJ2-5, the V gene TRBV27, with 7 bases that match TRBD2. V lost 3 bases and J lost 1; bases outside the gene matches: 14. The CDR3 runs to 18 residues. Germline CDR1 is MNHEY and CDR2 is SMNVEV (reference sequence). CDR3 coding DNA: TGTGCCAGCAGTTTCTACTCCCCTCTGTGGGGGGGCCAAGAGACCCAGTACTTC. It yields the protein CASSFYSPLWGGQETQYF.

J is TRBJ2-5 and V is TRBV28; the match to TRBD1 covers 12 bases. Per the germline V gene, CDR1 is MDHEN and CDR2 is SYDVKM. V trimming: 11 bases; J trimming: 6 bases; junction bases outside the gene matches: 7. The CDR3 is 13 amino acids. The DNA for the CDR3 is TGTGCCCTGGGGGGACAGGGGGCTCAGACCCAGTACTTC. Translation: CALGGQGAQTQYF.

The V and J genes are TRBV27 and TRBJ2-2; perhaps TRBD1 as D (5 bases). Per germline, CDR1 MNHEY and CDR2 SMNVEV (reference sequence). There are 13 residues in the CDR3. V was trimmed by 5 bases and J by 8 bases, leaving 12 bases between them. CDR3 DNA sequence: TGTGCCAGCAGTGGTTCCTGGACAGGGGAGCTGTTTTTT. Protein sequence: CASSGSWTGELFF.

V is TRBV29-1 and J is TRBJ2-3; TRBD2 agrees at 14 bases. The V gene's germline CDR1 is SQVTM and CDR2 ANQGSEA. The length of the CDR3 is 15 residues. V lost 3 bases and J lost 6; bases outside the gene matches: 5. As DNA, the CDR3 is TGCAGCGTTGAGGGACTAGCGGGAGTTGTGGATACGCAGTATTTT. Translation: CSVEGLAGVVDTQYF.

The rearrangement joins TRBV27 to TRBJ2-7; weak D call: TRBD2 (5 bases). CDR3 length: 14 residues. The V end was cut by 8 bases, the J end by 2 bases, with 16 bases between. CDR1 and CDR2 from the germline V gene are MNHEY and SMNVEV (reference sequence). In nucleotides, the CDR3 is TGTGCCAGCTCAGCAGCGGTTTGGGCCTACGAGCAGTACTTC. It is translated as CASSAAVWAYEQYF.